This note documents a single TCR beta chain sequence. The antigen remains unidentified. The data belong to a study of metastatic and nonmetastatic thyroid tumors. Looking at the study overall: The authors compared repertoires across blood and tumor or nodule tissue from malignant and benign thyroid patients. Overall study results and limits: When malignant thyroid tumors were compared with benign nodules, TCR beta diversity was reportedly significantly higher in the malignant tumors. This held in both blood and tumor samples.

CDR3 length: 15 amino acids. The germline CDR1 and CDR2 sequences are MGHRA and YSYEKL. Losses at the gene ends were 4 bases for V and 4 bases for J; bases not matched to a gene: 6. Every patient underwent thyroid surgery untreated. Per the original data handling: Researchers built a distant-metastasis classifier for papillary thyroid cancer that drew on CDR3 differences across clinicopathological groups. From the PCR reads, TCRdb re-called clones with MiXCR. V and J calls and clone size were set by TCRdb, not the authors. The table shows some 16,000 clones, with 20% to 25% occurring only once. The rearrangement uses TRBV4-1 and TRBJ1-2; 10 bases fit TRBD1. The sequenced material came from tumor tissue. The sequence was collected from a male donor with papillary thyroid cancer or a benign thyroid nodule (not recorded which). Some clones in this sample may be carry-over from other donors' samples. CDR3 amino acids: CASSPGTGEGYGYTF. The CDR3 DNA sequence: TGCGCCAGCAGCCCGGGGACAGGGGAGGGCTATGGCTACACCTTC.